The 23 T cell receptor beta chains reported below all come from one sample, sequenced in a study of technical replicates of blood from a few donors. Profiling relied on immunoSEQ multiplex PCR, and the TCRdb table lists in-frame clones only, not all of them. There are approximately 73,000 clones in the sample; 96% occur only once, and roughly 0.33% lies in the top ten. The sequencing input was T cells isolated from PBMCs. The receptors come from a human donor in good health.

The gene calls are TRBV5-6 and TRBJ2-1; D might be TRBD1 (6 bases). Trimming pared 3 bases from V and 9 bases from J, leaving 16 bases between. This CDR3 has 14 residues. From germline, CDR1 is SGHDT and CDR2 YYEEEE. DNA of the CDR3: TGTGCCAGCAGCTGGACAGTGAGGGTTGCTGAGCAGTTCTTC. Translated, it gives CASSWTVRVAEQFF.

This clone has only one observation. The rearrangement links TRBV5-1 to TRBJ1-3; the D is unclear. The V end lost 7 bases, the J end lost 1 base, and 6 bases lay between the germline ends. Germline-derived CDR1 and CDR2 are SGHRS and YFSETQ. The CDR3 contains 12 residues. The CDR3 nucleotides are TGCGCCAGCCGGGAGTCTGGAAACACCATATATTTT. As protein: CASRESGNTIYF.

This rearrangement joins TRBV5-1 to TRBJ2-7, with D possibly being TRBD1 (6 bases). The ends were cut back, 2 bases at V and 8 bases at J, with 17 bases in the middle. The CDR3 runs to 14 residues. Germline CDR1 and CDR2: SGHRS and YFSETQ. Here the CDR3 reads CASSFSGGDPKQYF. The CDR3 DNA is TGCGCCAGCAGCTTCTCTGGGGGCGACCCCAAGCAGTACTTC.

The CDR3 bases are TGTGCCAGCACGGACAGGCACCGTGGCACAGATACGCAGTATTTT. Translated: CASTDRHRGTDTQYF. The chain recombines TRBV6-1 with TRBJ2-3; 7 bases are shared with TRBD1. The CDR3 consists of 15 residues. Per germline, CDR1 MNHNS and CDR2 SASEGT. J was trimmed by 1 base and V by 7 bases; bases with no gene match: 8.

J is TRBJ1-5 and V is TRBV27; a possible D gene is TRBD1 (6 bases). The CDR3 loop spans 15 amino acids. The V gene's germline CDR1 is MNHEY and CDR2 SMNVEV (reference sequence). Trimming removed 2 bases at V and 3 bases at J, with 11 bases between. The chain's CDR3 is CASSLTPGANQPQHF. CDR3 DNA sequence: TGTGCCAGCAGTTTAACACCAGGGGCCAATCAGCCCCAGCATTTT.

V is TRBV10-3 and J is TRBJ2-7; 8 bases line up with TRBD2. J gave up 2 bases and V 8 bases, and 5 bases lay outside the gene matches. The germline V gene has CDR1 ENHRY and CDR2 SYGVKD. CDR3 length: 13 amino acids. The CDR3 bases are TGTGCCATCTCCTTAGCGGGAACCTACGAGCAGTACTTC. This sequence encodes CAISLAGTYEQYF.

The chain carries TRBV19 and TRBJ1-1; D unresolved. This CDR3 region has 13 residues. Germline V CDR1 and CDR2: LNHDA, SQIVND (reference sequence). Trimming removed 5 bases from V and 4 bases from J, with 11 bases in between. The CDR3 DNA reads as TGTGCCAGTAGTGTAATCGACTTCACTGAAGCTTTCTTT. Its protein is CASSVIDFTEAFF.

The chain couples TRBV7-9 to TRBJ2-5; TRBD2 matches 13 bases. After removal of 2 bases from V and 3 bases from J, the junction contained 6 bases not matched to a gene. The germline V gene encodes CDR1 SEHNR and CDR2 FQNEAQ (reference sequence). The CDR3 runs to 17 residues. The CDR3 nucleotides read TGTGCCAGCAGCTTACCCCTAGGACTAGCGGGAGAAGAGACCCAGTACTTC. Its protein product is CASSLPLGLAGEETQYF.

This clone was seen just once. The chain links TRBV27 to TRBJ2-1; a weak D match, TRBD1 (5 bases). Trimming pared 7 bases from V and 4 bases from J, leaving 11 bases between. This CDR3 is built from 13 residues. Germline V CDR1 and CDR2: MNHEY, SMNVEV (reference sequence). The CDR3 region has the DNA TGTGCCAGCACCCCCCAGGGATACAATGAGCAGTTCTTC. Translating gives CASTPQGYNEQFF.

This sequence joins TRBV7-8 and TRBJ2-6, with D perhaps matching TRBD1 (7 bases). This CDR3 is 16 amino acids long. V shed 0 bases and J shed 4 bases, with 10 bases lying between them. Germline CDR1 reads SGHVS; CDR2 reads FQNEAQ. The chain's CDR3 is CASSLAEGAGANVLTF. The CDR3 region has the DNA TGTGCCAGCAGCTTAGCGGAGGGGGCCGGGGCCAACGTCCTGACTTTC. Combining the CDR3 with reference TRBV7-8 and TRBJ2-6 gives the whole variable domain GAGVSQSPRYKVAKRGQDVALRCDPISGHVSLFWYQQALGQGPEFLTYFQNEAQLDKSGLPSDRFFAERPEGSVSTLKIQRTQQEDSAVYLCASSLAEGAGANVLTFGAGSRLTVL.

The chain links TRBV9 to TRBJ2-7, with a possible D match to TRBD2 (5 bases). With 0 bases removed from V and 0 bases from J, the gap between germline ends came to 7 bases. This CDR3 has 14 residues. CDR1 is SGDLS, CDR2 YYNGEE, per germline. The CDR3 is CASSVAAVSYEQYF. The CDR3 coding sequence is TGTGCCAGCAGCGTAGCAGCGGTCTCCTACGAGCAGTACTTC.

The chain recombines TRBV6-5 with TRBJ1-5; 7 bases fit TRBD1. The CDR3 loop spans 15 amino acids. Germline trimming cut 6 bases from V and 1 base from J; bases unmatched to any gene: 6. CDR1 and CDR2 (germline): MNHEY, SVGAGI. DNA for the CDR3: TGTGCCAGCAGACGACAGGGTCCGAGCAATCAGCCCCAGCATTTT. It codes for CASRRQGPSNQPQHF.

The rearrangement links TRBV4-1 to TRBJ2-1; 7 bases map to TRBD2. Trimming at V came to 4 bases and at J to 9 bases, leaving 6 bases not matched to a gene. The CDR3 covers 13 residues. CDR1 is MGHRA and CDR2 is YSYEKL in the germline V gene. The chain's CDR3 is CASSLTSGTEQFF. CDR3 nucleotides: TGCGCCAGCAGCCTAACCAGCGGGACTGAGCAGTTCTTC.

The chain recombines TRBV30 with TRBJ2-5; D might be TRBD1 (7 bases). Trimming left V 4 bases short and J 2 bases short, with 14 bases between. CDR1 is GTSNPN, CDR2 SVGIG, per germline (reference sequence). The CDR3 length is 14 residues. The DNA for the CDR3 is TGTGCCTGGACAGGGGGGCGCGATCAAGAGACCCAGTACTTC. It codes for CAWTGGRDQETQYF.

The chain employs TRBV4-3 and TRBJ1-5; a weak D match, TRBD1 (5 bases). Germline-derived CDR1 and CDR2 are LGHNA and YSLEER. The CDR3 is 15 residues long. The ends were cut back, 6 bases at V and 2 bases at J, with 14 bases in the middle. CDR3 nucleotide sequence: TGCGCCAGCAGTCCGGACGGACACGGCAATCAGCCCCAGCATTTT. This gives the protein CASSPDGHGNQPQHF.

Only one count was recorded for this clone. The chain recombines TRBV27 with TRBJ2-7; D gene unclear. The CDR3 has 12 residues. The V gene's germline CDR1 is MNHEY and CDR2 SMNVEV (reference sequence). The V end was cut by 5 bases, the J end by 3 bases, with 8 bases between. Written as DNA, the CDR3 is TGTGCCAGCAGTCGTTCTAACTACGAGCAGTACTTC. Amino acids: CASSRSNYEQYF.

This chain links TRBV6-5 with TRBJ1-1, with TRBD1 matching 7 bases. The CDR3 extends over 14 amino acids. V shed 6 bases, J shed 10 bases, and the junction held 14 bases outside the gene matches. CDR1 is MNHEY, CDR2 SVGAGI, per germline. The CDR3 nucleotides read TGTGCCAGCAGCCTAGGCGACAGGGTTGGTCGAGCTTTCTTT. Residues: CASSLGDRVGRAFF.

V is TRBV28 and J is TRBJ2-3; weak D call: TRBD1 (6 bases). This CDR3 spans 15 amino acids. Looked up from germline, CDR1 is MDHEN and CDR2 is SYDVKM. V dropped 6 bases and J dropped 0 bases, with 13 bases sitting between them. The CDR3 loop reads CASREQGTSTDTQYF. CDR3 nucleotide sequence: TGTGCCAGCAGAGAACAGGGAACTAGCACAGATACGCAGTATTTT.

The chain joins TRBV14 to TRBJ2-7, with 8 bases identical to TRBD2. The CDR3 extends over 16 amino acids. After removal of 0 bases from V and 0 bases from J, the junction contained 4 bases not matched to a gene. From germline, CDR1 is SGHDN and CDR2 FVKESK. The CDR3 nucleotides read TGTGCCAGCAGCCAAGATGCGGGGGGCCCCTCCTACGAGCAGTACTTC. It codes for CASSQDAGGPSYEQYF.

There are a few counts of this clone. This chain joins TRBV6-1 and TRBJ2-3; D is ambiguous. Germline V gene sequence: CDR1 MNHNS, CDR2 SASEGT. Trimming left V 8 bases short and J 1 base short, with 4 bases between. This CDR3 is 11 amino acids long. The CDR3 loop is CASEGTDTQYF. DNA of the CDR3: TGTGCCAGCGAGGGCACAGATACGCAGTATTTT.

This clone was counted once. This chain connects TRBV7-3 to TRBJ2-5, with TRBD2 matching 9 bases. Germline loops: CDR1 SGHTA, CDR2 FQGTGA. After removal of 9 bases from V and 1 base from J, the junction contained 12 bases not matched to a gene. The CDR3 is 16 residues long. DNA for the CDR3: TGTGCCAGTTCGGGGGCGGGAGGGCCCGGCCAAGAGACCCAGTACTTC. Its protein product is CASSGAGGPGQETQYF.

The chain carries TRBV29-1 and TRBJ2-7, with D perhaps matching TRBD1 (6 bases). The CDR3 has 12 amino acids. Between the trimmed V and J ends, which lost 7 bases and 2 bases, there was a span of 12 bases. Germline V gives CDR1 SQVTM, CDR2 ANQGSEA. CDR3 bases: TGCAGCGCAGAGACAGGAACCTACGAGCAGTACTTC. This gives the protein CSAETGTYEQYF.

The J gene is TRBJ1-1, the V gene TRBV6-5, with 7 positions matching TRBD1. The CDR3 has 13 amino acids. V shed 6 bases, J shed 7 bases, and the junction held 8 bases outside the gene matches. CDR1 is MNHEY and CDR2 is SVGAGI in the germline V gene. The CDR3 reads CASRKTTGLEAFF. The CDR3 DNA reads TGTGCCAGCAGAAAGACGACAGGGCTTGAAGCTTTCTTT.